Each of the 23 T cell receptor beta chains below was sequenced from the same sample in a study of B cell selection in AIRE deficiency. Conventional CD4 T cells were sorted as CD4+CD127+ cells. Clones were read by immunoSEQ multiplex PCR, and TCRdb kept only the in-frame ones, dropping some. The sample lists some 20,000 clones, around 97% seen once, with about 0.19% in the top ten. Sequencing input: conventional CD4+ T cells sorted from PBMCs. Source of these receptors: a human donor with AIRE deficiency.

The chain employs TRBV7-2 and TRBJ1-1, with D possibly matching TRBD1 (6 bases). Looked up from germline, CDR1 is SGHTA and CDR2 is FQGNSA. Trimming removed 0 bases at V and 5 bases at J, with 13 bases between. This CDR3 contains 15 residues. CDR3 loop: CASSLAPQGGTEAFF. The CDR3 bases are TGTGCCAGCAGCTTAGCACCACAGGGAGGAACTGAAGCTTTCTTT.

The chain is built from TRBV6-1 and TRBJ2-3, with D possibly matching TRBD1 (6 bases). The CDR3 sequence is 17 residues long. Germline values: CDR1 MNHNS, CDR2 SASEGT. The V end was cut by 0 bases, the J end by 0 bases, with 13 bases between. The CDR3 spells CASSEARPGVSTDTQYF. CDR3 nucleotides: TGTGCCAGCAGTGAAGCGCGTCCAGGGGTTAGCACAGATACGCAGTATTTT.

The chain recombines TRBV5-6 with TRBJ2-1; a possible D gene is TRBD2 (5 bases). The V end lost 2 bases, the J end lost 10 bases, and 13 bases lay between the germline ends. CDR1 SGHDT and CDR2 YYEEEE come from the germline V gene. The CDR3 has 13 residues. This chain's CDR3 is CASSFVAGGEQFF. The CDR3 nucleotides read TGTGCCAGCAGCTTCGTTGCTGGCGGGGAGCAGTTCTTC.

The chain carries TRBV7-2 and TRBJ2-7; the D call may be TRBD1 or TRBD2 (5 bases each). The CDR3 extends over 14 amino acids. CDR1 and CDR2 from the germline V gene are SGHTA and FQGNSA. Trimming left V 4 bases short and J 0 bases short, with 10 bases between. The CDR3 protein is CASSSAGSSYEQYF. The CDR3 DNA reads TGTGCCAGCAGCTCGGCAGGGAGCTCCTACGAGCAGTACTTC.

This clone was detected only once. V is TRBV7-3 and J is TRBJ2-2; no clear D gene. The CDR3 is 16 amino acids. Trimming removed 4 bases at V and 0 bases at J, with 12 bases between. The germline CDR1 and CDR2 sequences are SGHTA and FQGTGA. The CDR3 coding sequence is TGTGCCAGCAGCTCAGCCCAATTGGCGAACACCGGGGAGCTGTTTTTT. Amino acids: CASSSAQLANTGELFF.

The chain has TRBV5-6 and TRBJ2-7; 8 positions agree with TRBD2. There are 16 residues in the CDR3. The ends lost 0 bases at V and 4 bases at J; junction bases unmatched: 9. Per germline, CDR1 SGHDT and CDR2 YYEEEE. CDR3: CASSLALGTSKYEQYF. In DNA form, the CDR3 reads TGTGCCAGCAGCTTGGCGCTCGGGACTAGTAAATACGAGCAGTACTTC.

Here the CDR3 DNA reads TGTGCCAGCAGTTTCCGGACAGGGCAGGGTAATGAGCAGTTCTTC. This codes for CASSFRTGQGNEQFF. The J gene is TRBJ2-1, the V gene TRBV6-6; TRBD1 matches 8 bases. The CDR3 is 15 amino acids. The V gene's germline CDR1 is MNHNY and CDR2 SVGAGI (reference sequence). J lost 7 bases, V lost 4 bases, and 9 bases had no gene match.

The CDR3 is CASSLRQARETQYF. The CDR3 DNA follows: TGTGCCAGCAGTTTAAGACAGGCGCGGGAGACCCAGTACTTC. The chain joins TRBV28 to TRBJ2-5; perhaps TRBD1 as D (6 bases). Germline V CDR1 and CDR2: MDHEN, SYDVKM. The CDR3 runs 14 residues. V was pared by 2 bases and J by 5 bases, with 12 bases between.

V and J are TRBV7-9 and TRBJ2-1, with 8 bases lining up with TRBD1. Germline lookup yields CDR1 SEHNR and CDR2 FQNEAQ (reference sequence). V was clipped by 5 bases and J by 2 bases; unmatched bases: 11. The CDR3 length is 17 residues. CDR3 protein: CASSQDRGGDTYNEQFF. DNA for the CDR3: TGTGCCAGCAGCCAAGACAGGGGTGGGGATACCTACAATGAGCAGTTCTTC.

The chain combines TRBV28 with TRBJ2-1; 8 nucleotides line up with TRBD2. V dropped 0 bases and J dropped 7; count of bases not matched to a gene: 17. Germline assignment: CDR1 MDHEN and CDR2 SYDVKM. This CDR3 comprises 19 residues. The CDR3 coding sequence is TGTGCCAGCAGTTTATGGGGGCTTGGCGCGGGAGGCGGTTGGAATGAGCAGTTCTTC. Amino acid sequence: CASSLWGLGAGGGWNEQFF. The full variable domain, completed using reference TRBV28 and TRBJ2-1, is DVKVTQSSRYLVKRTGEKVFLECVQDMDHENMFWYRQDPGLGLRLIYFSYDVKMKEKGDIPEGYSVSREKKERFSLILESASTNQTSMYLCASSLWGLGAGGGWNEQFFGPGTRLTVL.

The J gene is TRBJ1-3, the V gene TRBV12-5, with no clear D. Trimming took off 7 bases at V and 0 bases at J, with 10 bases between the two ends. In germline, CDR1 is LGHNT, CDR2 FRNRAP. The CDR3 totals 14 residues. CDR3: CASAASASGNTIYF. CDR3 DNA sequence: TGTGCTAGTGCCGCCTCGGCCTCTGGAAACACCATATATTTT.

The CDR3 protein is CAGTPGQMYNSPLHF. CDR3 coding DNA: TGTGCCGGGACCCCAGGACAGATGTATAATTCACCCCTCCACTTT. The chain links TRBV30 to TRBJ1-6, with a weak D call TRBD1 (6 bases). The length of the CDR3 is 15 residues. V was clipped by 8 bases and J by 4 bases, with 18 bases between them. Germline V gene data show CDR1 as GTSNPN and CDR2 as SVGIG (reference sequence).

V and J are TRBV5-6 and TRBJ2-2; D remains ambiguous. Trimming shortened V by 2 bases and J by 5 bases, and 13 bases separated the two germline ends. CDR1 and CDR2 from the germline V gene are SGHDT and YYEEEE. CDR3 length: 15 amino acids. CDR3 sequence reads: CASSFLTTYTGELFF. CDR3 DNA: TGTGCCAGCAGCTTCCTTACGACCTATACCGGGGAGCTGTTTTTT.

V gene TRBV27 combines with J gene TRBJ2-5, with D perhaps matching TRBD2 (5 bases). The CDR3 has 15 amino acids. Trimming took off 8 bases at V and 2 bases at J, with 18 bases between the two ends. From germline, CDR1 is MNHEY and CDR2 SMNVEV (reference sequence). The CDR3: CASASLAIGQETQYF. DNA of the CDR3: TGTGCCAGCGCCTCTTTAGCGATCGGACAAGAGACCCAGTACTTC.

The rearrangement joins TRBV7-2 to TRBJ2-3; D unresolved. Germline CDR1 and CDR2: SGHTA and FQGNSA. This CDR3 has 17 amino acids. Trimming shortened V by 2 bases and J by 2 bases, and 17 bases separated the two germline ends. The CDR3 coding sequence is TGTGCCAGCAGCTTAAGCAAATTTATCGCCGCCACAGATACGCAGTATTTT. It encodes CASSLSKFIAATDTQYF.

The chain joins TRBV7-6 to TRBJ2-3, with D unclear. The germline V gene encodes CDR1 SGHVS and CDR2 FNYEAQ. The CDR3 is 12 residues long. V gave up 5 bases and J gave up 8 bases, with 11 bases separating them. In nucleotides, the CDR3 is TGTGCCAGCAGCCCCGACCCGGGTACGCAGTATTTT. This codes for CASSPDPGTQYF.

The chain has TRBV18 and TRBJ2-6; D is undetermined. Trimming stripped 6 bases from V and 0 bases from J, with 9 bases between. The CDR3 contains 15 residues. Per germline, CDR1 KGHSH and CDR2 LQKENI. CDR3 nucleotides: TGTGCCAGCTCCCCTTCAGTCTCTGGGGCCAACGTCCTGACTTTC. Translated: CASSPSVSGANVLTF.

This chain uses TRBV10-3 with TRBJ1-5; 7 bases fit TRBD1. J gave up 5 bases and V 4 bases, and 8 bases lay outside the gene matches. Per germline, CDR1 ENHRY and CDR2 SYGVKD. This CDR3 has 15 amino acids. CDR3 protein: CAISGGTARDQPQHF. The CDR3 DNA reads TGTGCCATCAGTGGGGGGACAGCCCGGGATCAGCCCCAGCATTTT.

This chain uses TRBV19 with TRBJ1-2, with D unresolved. There are 12 residues in the CDR3. Germline lookup yields CDR1 LNHDA and CDR2 SQIVND (reference sequence). The V end was cut by 4 bases, the J end by 3 bases, with 6 bases between. This CDR3 reads CASSKADYGYTF. In DNA, the CDR3 is TGTGCCAGTAGTAAGGCGGACTATGGCTACACCTTC.

This clone was seen only once. The chain is built from TRBV28 and TRBJ2-5; TRBD2 matches 12 bases. The V and J ends lost 5 bases and 14 bases, in that order; junction bases with no gene match: 12. Germline CDR1 and CDR2: MDHEN and SYDVKM. The CDR3 runs to 14 residues. The CDR3 nucleotides read TGTGCCAGCAGTCTTCTTCTGGGGACTAGCGGGTTCTACTTC. The encoded protein is CASSLLLGTSGFYF. The full variable domain, its missing parts supplied by reference TRBV28 and TRBJ2-5, is DVKVTQSSRYLVKRTGEKVFLECVQDMDHENMFWYRQDPGLGLRLIYFSYDVKMKEKGDIPEGYSVSREKKERFSLILESASTNQTSMYLCASSLLLGTSGFYFGPGTRLLVL.

This chain links TRBV30 with TRBJ1-3, with 7 nucleotides matching TRBD1. The length of the CDR3 is 14 residues. Trimming took 2 bases from V and 2 from J; bases not matched to a gene: 3. Per the germline V gene, CDR1 is GTSNPN and CDR2 is SVGIG (reference sequence). The CDR3 region is CAWSFGQAGNTIYF. The CDR3 nucleotides are TGTGCCTGGAGTTTCGGACAGGCTGGAAACACCATATATTTT.

The chain recombines TRBV11-2 with TRBJ2-1, with 9 bases matching TRBD2. Germline CDR1 and CDR2: SGHAT and FQNNGV. Trimming at V came to 5 bases and at J to 0 bases, leaving 14 bases not matched to a gene. The CDR3 totals 19 residues. This CDR3 is CASSLRLAEVTSSYNEQFF. CDR3 in DNA: TGTGCCAGCAGCCTTCGACTAGCGGAAGTGACGAGCTCCTACAATGAGCAGTTCTTC.

This chain joins TRBV11-2 and TRBJ2-3, with 9 bases that match TRBD1. Germline CDR1 SGHAT, CDR2 FQNNGV. V was pared by 4 bases and J by 0 bases, with 5 bases of the junction left unmatched. The CDR3 is 16 amino acids. The DNA of the CDR3 is TGTGCCAGCAGCTCTGGGGACAGGGCGAGCACAGATACGCAGTATTTT. Amino acids: CASSSGDRASTDTQYF.